Below, 18 T cell receptor beta chains from the same sample are listed, as sequenced in a study of metastatic and nonmetastatic thyroid tumors. With MiXCR, TCRdb reprocessed the PCR reads. The table lists about 8,100 clones, around 40% of them singletons, with 30% to 40% in the top ten. Thyroid surgery took place with no prior treatment in any patient. Sequencing used tumor tissue. All receptors derive from a male donor with papillary thyroid cancer or a benign thyroid nodule (not recorded which). Some clones in this sample may be carry-over from other donors' samples.

This clone rates as medium-sized (0.01 to 0.1%). This rearrangement joins TRBV29-1 to TRBJ1-1, with 8 nucleotides matching TRBD1. This CDR3 comprises 15 residues. Unmatched junction bases numbered 4, after V lost 0 bases and J lost 1 base. Germline-derived CDR1 and CDR2 are SQVTM and ANQGSEA. CDR3: CSVEDPGQENTEAFF. CDR3 sequence (DNA): TGCAGCGTTGAAGATCCGGGACAGGAGAACACTGAAGCTTTCTTT.

This clone was counted between two and nine times. This may arise from a read error, as a much more abundant clone is one base away. Distinct nucleotide sequences in the sample also encode this CDR3. The V and J genes are TRBV7-2 and TRBJ2-7, with 7 positions matching TRBD2. Germline loops: CDR1 SGHTA, CDR2 FQGNSA. CDR3 length: 14 residues. CDR3 in DNA: TGTGCCAGCAGCGTTAGCGGGTCGAGGTACGAGCGGTACTTC. Translated, it gives CASSVSGSRYERYF.

This clone came up a few times. The chain joins TRBV28 to TRBJ1-1, with D possibly being TRBD1 (6 bases). The V gene's germline CDR1 is MDHEN and CDR2 SYDVKM. CDR3 length: 15 amino acids. V lost 5 bases and J 11 bases, leaving 24 bases between the germline ends. The CDR3 sequence is CASSQLARGAAVAFF. CDR3 DNA: TGTGCCAGCAGTCAACTCGCAAGGGGGGCAGCAGTTGCTTTCTTT. Using reference TRBV28 and TRBJ1-1 for the parts outside the CDR3, the full variable domain is DVKVTQSSRYLVKRTGEKVFLECVQDMDHENMFWYRQDPGLGLRLIYFSYDVKMKEKGDIPEGYSVSREKKERFSLILESASTNQTSMYLCASSQLARGAAVAFFGQGTRLTVV.

The chain employs TRBV11-1 and TRBJ2-1; 9 bases map to TRBD1. This CDR3 region has 18 residues. The J segment lost 6 bases and the V segment lost 4 bases, leaving 16 bases of the junction unmatched. The germline CDR1 and CDR2 sequences are SGHAT and FQDESV (reference sequence). The CDR3 spells CASSSAWTGEGGGNEQFF. The CDR3 DNA reads TGTGCCAGCAGCTCCGCTTGGACAGGGGAGGGTGGAGGCAATGAGCAGTTCTTC.

The chain has TRBV6-1 and TRBJ1-2; 8 positions match TRBD1. The CDR3 runs 14 residues. Germline CDR1 reads MNHNS; CDR2 reads SASEGT. Germline trimming cut 1 base from V and 4 bases from J; bases unmatched to any gene: 2. The DNA for the CDR3 is TGTGCCAGCAGTGAAGGGACAGGGCTCTATGGCTACACCTTC. This translates into CASSEGTGLYGYTF.

This clone appeared a single time. V usage is TRBV30 and J usage is TRBJ2-3; D is uncertain. The CDR3 sequence is 12 residues long. Trimming removed 1 base from V and 8 bases from J, with 10 bases in between. Per the germline V gene, CDR1 is GTSNPN and CDR2 is SVGIG (reference sequence). CDR3 DNA sequence: TGTGCCTGGAGTGCAGTCTCCCGTACGCAGTATTTT. This sequence encodes CAWSAVSRTQYF.

The chain combines TRBV20-1 with TRBJ2-7; a weak D match, TRBD1 (6 bases). The CDR3 runs 15 residues. In germline, CDR1 is DFQATT, CDR2 SNEGSKA (reference sequence). V dropped 4 bases and J dropped 4 bases, with 20 bases sitting between them. CDR3 region: CSAKINRAPTYEQYF. Here the CDR3 DNA reads TGCAGTGCTAAAATAAACAGGGCTCCCACTTACGAGCAGTACTTC.

This clone has only a few counts. The chain uses TRBV6-1 and TRBJ1-2; 7 nucleotides agree with TRBD1. After removal of 6 bases from V and 5 bases from J, the junction contained 6 bases not matched to a gene. The CDR3 has 13 residues. CDR1 is MNHNS, CDR2 SASEGT, per germline. CDR3 sequence: CASRPGQHYGYTF. The CDR3 DNA follows: TGTGCCAGCAGGCCGGGACAGCATTATGGCTACACCTTC.

The rearrangement links TRBV7-9 to TRBJ2-7; 7 nucleotides align to TRBD1. In germline, CDR1 is SEHNR, CDR2 FQNEAQ (reference sequence). The CDR3 length is 14 residues. The V and J ends lost 2 bases and 5 bases, in that order; junction bases with no gene match: 6. The CDR3 protein is CASSLSTGKDEQYF. CDR3 bases: TGTGCCAGCAGCTTATCGACAGGGAAGGACGAGCAGTACTTC. Together with reference TRBV7-9 and TRBJ2-7, the CDR3 gives the full variable domain: DTGVSQNPRHKITKRGQNVTFRCDPISEHNRLYWYRQTLGQGPEFLTYFQNEAQLEKSRLLSDRFSAERPKGSFSTLEIQRTEQGDSAMYLCASSLSTGKDEQYFGPGTRLTVT.

By share, this clone ranks as medium-sized (0.01 to 0.1%). The chain links TRBV2 to TRBJ2-2, with D possibly TRBD2 on 6 matching bases. Per germline, CDR1 SNHLY and CDR2 FYNNEI. The CDR3 has 15 residues. V was shortened by 7 bases and J by 7 bases, with 19 bases between the two germline ends. Here the CDR3 reads CASTPSGGAVGELFF. The CDR3 nucleotides are TGTGCCAGCACCCCCAGTGGAGGGGCGGTCGGGGAGCTGTTTTTT. Full variable domain (remainder filled in from reference TRBV2 and TRBJ2-2): EPEVTQTPSHQVTQMGQEVILRCVPISNHLYFYWYRQILGQKVEFLVSFYNNEISEKSEIFDDQFSVERPDGSNFTLKIRSTKLEDSAMYFCASTPSGGAVGELFFGEGSRLTVL.

The V call is TRBV19, the J call TRBJ1-5; TRBD1 might be the D (5 bases). In germline, CDR1 is LNHDA, CDR2 SQIVND (reference sequence). Trimming took 5 bases from V and 7 from J, leaving 9 bases between them. CDR3 length: 12 residues. CDR3 in DNA: TGTGCCAGTAGTCTGGGGGAACAGCCCCAGCATTTT. Its protein product is CASSLGEQPQHF. Looking up the rest from reference TRBV19 and TRBJ1-5 gives the full variable domain: DGGITQSPKYLFRKEGQNVTLSCEQNLNHDAMYWYRQDPGQGLRLIYYSQIVNDFQKGDIAEGYSVSREKKESFPLTVTSAQKNPTAFYLCASSLGEQPQHFGDGTRLSIL.

The chain is built from TRBV5-5 and TRBJ2-7; D ambiguous. V was cut by 4 bases and J by 3 bases, with 11 bases left in between. This CDR3 has 13 residues. CDR1 SGHKS and CDR2 YYEKEE come from the germline V gene (reference sequence). CDR3 coding DNA: TGTGCCAGCAGCGTAGACGGGTACTACGAGCAGTACTTC. It codes for CASSVDGYYEQYF.

The table lists this clone with a few counts. The chain joins TRBV6-2 or TRBV6-3 to TRBJ1-6; the D is unclear. The CDR3 length is 15 residues. V dropped 6 bases and J dropped 10 bases, with 19 bases sitting between them. The germline V gene has CDR1 MNHEY and CDR2 SVGEGT. In DNA, the CDR3 is TGTGCCAGCAGGGCACCGGACGGTTCTTCATCACCCCTCCACTTT. Protein sequence: CASRAPDGSSSPLHF.

V usage is TRBV4-1 and J usage is TRBJ2-1; D is ambiguous. CDR1 MGHRA and CDR2 YSYEKL come from the germline V gene. V gave up 6 bases and J gave up 7 bases, with 16 bases separating them. CDR3 length equals 14 residues. CDR3 amino acids: CASSSQQSLNEQFF. In DNA, the CDR3 is TGCGCCAGCAGTAGCCAGCAGTCCTTGAATGAGCAGTTCTTC.

Note on this clone: The junction and the germline gene differ at one end; a read error may be behind it. The rearrangement joins TRBV25-1 to TRBJ2-3; weak D call: TRBD2 (6 bases). The germline gives CDR1 MGHDK, CDR2 SYGVNS. This CDR3 region has 16 residues. The CDR3 region has the DNA TGTGCCAGCAGTGAGGAGGGGACTGTCTCGAAACATACGAAGTATTTT. Translation gives CASSEEGTVSKHTKYF.

V and J are TRBV28 and TRBJ1-1; D call uncertain. Germline V lookup: CDR1 MDHEN, CDR2 SYDVKM. The CDR3 sequence is 13 residues long. The V end lost 5 bases, the J end lost 1 base, and 8 bases lay between the germline ends. CDR3 nucleotides: TGTGCCAGCAGTGCCCTGGGGAACACTGAAGCTTTCTTT. It translates to CASSALGNTEAFF.

In this sample, this clone is medium-sized (0.01 to 0.1%). The chain links TRBV7-2 to TRBJ2-1; D is undetermined. This CDR3 spans 13 amino acids. Germline CDR1 is SGHTA and CDR2 is FQGNSA. Trimming left V 2 bases short and J 4 bases short, with 6 bases between. CDR3 in DNA: TGTGCCAGCAGCTTATATCAGTACAATGAGCAGTTCTTC. It is translated as CASSLYQYNEQFF.

In its sample, this clone ranks as medium-sized. The rearrangement joins TRBV20-1 to TRBJ2-7; 7 bases are a match to TRBD1. Per the germline V gene, CDR1 is DFQATT and CDR2 is SNEGSKA (reference sequence). The CDR3 sequence is 15 residues long. Trimming took 4 bases from V and 0 from J; bases not matched to a gene: 9. The CDR3: CSATLWNRGSYEQYF. The DNA for the CDR3 is TGCAGTGCTACCTTATGGAACAGGGGCTCCTACGAGCAGTACTTC.